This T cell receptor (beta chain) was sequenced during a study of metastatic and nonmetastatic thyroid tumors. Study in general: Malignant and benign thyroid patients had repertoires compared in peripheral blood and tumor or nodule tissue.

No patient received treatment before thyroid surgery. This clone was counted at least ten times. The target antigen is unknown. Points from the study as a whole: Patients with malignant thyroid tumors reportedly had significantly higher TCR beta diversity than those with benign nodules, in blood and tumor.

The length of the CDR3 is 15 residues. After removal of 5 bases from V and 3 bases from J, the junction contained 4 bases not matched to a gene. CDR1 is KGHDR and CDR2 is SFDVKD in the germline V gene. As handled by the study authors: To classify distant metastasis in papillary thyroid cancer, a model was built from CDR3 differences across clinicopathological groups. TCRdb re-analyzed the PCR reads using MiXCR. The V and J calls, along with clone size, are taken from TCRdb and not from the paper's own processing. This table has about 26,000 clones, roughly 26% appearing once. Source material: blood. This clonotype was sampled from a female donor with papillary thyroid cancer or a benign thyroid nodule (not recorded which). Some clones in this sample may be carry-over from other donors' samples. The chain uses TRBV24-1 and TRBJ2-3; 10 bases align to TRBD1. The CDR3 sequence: CATSGRTGGTDTQYF. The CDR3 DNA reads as TGTGCCACCAGTGGCCGGACAGGGGGAACAGATACGCAGTATTTT.